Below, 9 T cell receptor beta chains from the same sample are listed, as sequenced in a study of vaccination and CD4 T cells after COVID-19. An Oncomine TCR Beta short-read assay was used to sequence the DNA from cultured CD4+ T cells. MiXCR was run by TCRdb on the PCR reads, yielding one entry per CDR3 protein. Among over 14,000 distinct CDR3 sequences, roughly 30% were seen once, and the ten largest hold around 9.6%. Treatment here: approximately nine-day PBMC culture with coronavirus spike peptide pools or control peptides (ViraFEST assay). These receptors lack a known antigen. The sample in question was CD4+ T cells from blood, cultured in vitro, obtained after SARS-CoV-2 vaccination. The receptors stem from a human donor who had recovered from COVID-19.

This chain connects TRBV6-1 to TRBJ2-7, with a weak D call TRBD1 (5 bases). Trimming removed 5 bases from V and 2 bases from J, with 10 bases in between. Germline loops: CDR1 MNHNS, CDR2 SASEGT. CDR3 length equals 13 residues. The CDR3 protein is CASSRSRAYEQYF. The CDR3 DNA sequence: TGTGCCAGCAGTAGATCCAGGGCCTACGAGCAGTACTTC.

The CDR3 loop reads CSKSAGGDYNEQFF. The CDR3 bases are TGCAGTAAAAGTGCGGGGGGGGATTACAATGAGCAGTTCTTC. This rearrangement joins TRBV29-1 to TRBJ2-1, with 9 positions matching TRBD2. The germline CDR1 and CDR2 sequences are SQVTM and ANQGSEA. CDR3 length: 14 amino acids.

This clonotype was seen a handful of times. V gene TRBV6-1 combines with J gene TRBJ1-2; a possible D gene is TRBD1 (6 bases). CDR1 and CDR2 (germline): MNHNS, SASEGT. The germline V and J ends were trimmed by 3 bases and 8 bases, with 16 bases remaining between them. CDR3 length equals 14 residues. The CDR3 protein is CASSEPGTGIGYTF. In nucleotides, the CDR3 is TGTGCCAGCAGTGAGCCGGGAACAGGGATCGGCTACACCTTC.

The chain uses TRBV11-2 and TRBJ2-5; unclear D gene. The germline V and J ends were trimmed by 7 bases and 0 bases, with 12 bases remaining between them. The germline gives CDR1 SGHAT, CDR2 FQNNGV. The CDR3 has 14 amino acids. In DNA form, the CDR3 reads TGTGCCAGCACCCCAGGCCTCTACCAAGAGACCCAGTACTTC. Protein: CASTPGLYQETQYF.

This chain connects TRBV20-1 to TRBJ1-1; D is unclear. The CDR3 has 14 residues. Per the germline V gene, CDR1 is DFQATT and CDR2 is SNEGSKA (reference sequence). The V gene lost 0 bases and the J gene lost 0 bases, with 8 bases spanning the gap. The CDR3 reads CSARDPGMNTEAFF. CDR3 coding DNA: TGCAGTGCTAGAGATCCGGGGATGAACACTGAAGCTTTCTTT.

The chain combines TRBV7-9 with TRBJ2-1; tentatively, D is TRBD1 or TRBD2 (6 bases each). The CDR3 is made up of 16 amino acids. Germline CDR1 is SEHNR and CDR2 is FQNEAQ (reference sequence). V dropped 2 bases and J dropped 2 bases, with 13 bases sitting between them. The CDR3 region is CASSLTGTHPYNEQFF. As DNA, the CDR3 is TGTGCCAGCAGCTTAACAGGGACTCACCCCTACAATGAGCAGTTCTTC.

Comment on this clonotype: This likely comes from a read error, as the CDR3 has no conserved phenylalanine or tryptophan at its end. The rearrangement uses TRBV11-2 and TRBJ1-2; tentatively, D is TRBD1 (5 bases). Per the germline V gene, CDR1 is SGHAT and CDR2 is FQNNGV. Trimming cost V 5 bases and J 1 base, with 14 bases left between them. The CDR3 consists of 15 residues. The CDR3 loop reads CASSTNGGINYGYTL. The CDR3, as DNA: TGTGCCAGCAGCACCAACGGGGGGATTAACTATGGCTACACCCTC.

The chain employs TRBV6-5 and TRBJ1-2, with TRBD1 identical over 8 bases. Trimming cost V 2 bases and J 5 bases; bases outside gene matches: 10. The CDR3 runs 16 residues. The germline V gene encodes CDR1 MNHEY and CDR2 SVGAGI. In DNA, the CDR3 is TGTGCCAGCAGTTACATTCTGACAGGGGACGCGTATGGCTACACCTTC. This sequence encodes CASSYILTGDAYGYTF.

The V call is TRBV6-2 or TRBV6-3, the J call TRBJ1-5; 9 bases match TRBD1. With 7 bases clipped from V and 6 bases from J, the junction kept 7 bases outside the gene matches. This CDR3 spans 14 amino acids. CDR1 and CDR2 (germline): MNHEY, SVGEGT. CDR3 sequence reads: CASTIGTGSQPQHF. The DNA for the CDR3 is TGTGCCAGCACCATCGGGACAGGGAGTCAGCCCCAGCATTTT.